These 8 T cell receptor beta chains originate from one sample sequenced in a study of shared clonotypes between healthy human individuals. As defined, naive CD8 cells were CD45RO-negative and positively selected for CCR7, with terminally differentiated effector memory CD45RA+ cells excluded. TCRdb's copy holds only in-frame clones and misses some; the assay was immunoSEQ multiplex PCR. The sample has more than 2 million clones, just over 90% seen once. The sequenced sample was naive CD8+ T cells from PBMCs. These receptors were collected from a man in his late teens or twenties in good health. Some clones in this sample may be carry-over from other donors' samples.

The chain has TRBV7-2 and TRBJ1-1, with D uncertain. V was shortened by 3 bases and J by 2 bases, with 16 bases between the two germline ends. The CDR3 sequence is 16 residues long. Per germline, CDR1 SGHTA and CDR2 FQGNSA. In DNA form, the CDR3 reads TGTGCCAGCAGCTTCAGAACGGGGAGGAGAAACACTGAAGCTTTCTTT. It translates to CASSFRTGRRNTEAFF.

This clone was detected only a few times. This CDR3 is also generated by other DNA sequences in the sample. V and J are TRBV28 and TRBJ2-7, with D maybe TRBD1 (5 bases). Germline V gene data show CDR1 as MDHEN and CDR2 as SYDVKM. V lost 6 bases and J lost 4, with 7 bases in between. The CDR3 is 11 amino acids. The CDR3 loop is CASSPGYEQYF. In DNA form, the CDR3 reads TGTGCCAGCAGCCCAGGGTACGAGCAGTACTTC.

The chain recombines TRBV14 with TRBJ2-7; 7 bases map to TRBD1. The ends lost 0 bases at V and 2 bases at J; junction bases unmatched: 4. CDR1 is SGHDN and CDR2 is FVKESK in the germline V gene. The CDR3 contains 15 residues. CDR3 amino acids: CASSQEKGAAYEQYF. The CDR3 bases are TGTGCCAGCAGCCAAGAAAAGGGGGCCGCCTACGAGCAGTACTTC.

V is TRBV6-1 and J is TRBJ2-6, with 8 nucleotides matching TRBD1. The CDR3 runs to 18 residues. V trimming: 2 bases; J trimming: 2 bases; junction bases outside the gene matches: 8. In germline, CDR1 is MNHNS, CDR2 SASEGT. CDR3 loop: CASSEWTGKGAGANVLTF. CDR3 DNA sequence: TGTGCCAGCAGTGAATGGACAGGGAAAGGGGCTGGGGCCAACGTCCTGACTTTC.

A note on this clone: This CDR3 is also generated by other DNA sequences in the sample. DNA for the CDR3: TGCAGCGTTGTATCGGGTGGGGAGCTGTTTTTT. It codes for CSVVSGGELFF. The chain is built from TRBV29-1 and TRBJ2-2; D gene ambiguous. Germline V CDR1 and CDR2: SQVTM, ANQGSEA. CDR3 length: 11 amino acids. V lost 4 bases and J 8 bases, leaving 8 bases between the germline ends.

This chain uses TRBV5-6 with TRBJ2-1, with 9 bases that match TRBD1. Germline CDR1 is SGHDT and CDR2 is YYEEEE. V lost 4 bases, J lost 12 bases, and 14 bases stayed unmatched. The CDR3 has 15 residues. The CDR3 loop reads CASSPTGGERGRQFF. CDR3 DNA sequence: TGTGCCAGCAGCCCAACAGGGGGCGAACGTGGTAGGCAGTTCTTC.

This chain joins TRBV7-9 and TRBJ2-3, with D possibly TRBD1 on 6 matching bases. The CDR3 covers 16 residues. V gave up 4 bases and J gave up 4 bases, with 18 bases separating them. Germline CDR1 SEHNR, CDR2 FQNEAQ (reference sequence). CDR3 residues: CASSSYKGERSDTQYF. DNA of the CDR3: TGTGCCAGCAGCTCTTATAAGGGGGAGAGGTCAGATACGCAGTATTTT.

The chain links TRBV7-6 to TRBJ2-7, with TRBD1 identical over 9 bases. The CDR3 is made up of 15 amino acids. Germline CDR1 reads SGHVS; CDR2 reads FNYEAQ. With V trimmed by 2 bases and J by 5 bases, 7 bases remained unmatched. The CDR3 bases are TGTGCCAGCAGCTTATCCGGGACAGGGATCAACGAGCAGTACTTC. It encodes CASSLSGTGINEQYF.